This record looks at one T cell receptor beta chain sequence and its context. Assay: immunoSEQ multiplex PCR; the TCRdb copy retains only in-frame clones and omits some. The data show 75,000 or so clones, about 91% seen once. This specimen belongs to a study of T cell responses to AZD1222 COVID-19 vaccine. This CDR3 has 14 residues. The trim removed 6 bases at V and 10 bases at J, leaving 12 bases unmatched. Specimen: peripheral blood, collected 28 days after the second AZD1222 dose. The chain recombines TRBV23-1 with TRBJ1-5; 7 nucleotides match TRBD1. TRBV23-1 is flagged as an ORF with uncertain function. The receptor was derived from an adult who received the AZD1222 COVID-19 vaccine. The CDR3 nucleotides are TGCGCCAGCAGGATGGGACAGCACGAAGGACCCCAGCATTTT. This codes for CASRMGQHEGPQHF.